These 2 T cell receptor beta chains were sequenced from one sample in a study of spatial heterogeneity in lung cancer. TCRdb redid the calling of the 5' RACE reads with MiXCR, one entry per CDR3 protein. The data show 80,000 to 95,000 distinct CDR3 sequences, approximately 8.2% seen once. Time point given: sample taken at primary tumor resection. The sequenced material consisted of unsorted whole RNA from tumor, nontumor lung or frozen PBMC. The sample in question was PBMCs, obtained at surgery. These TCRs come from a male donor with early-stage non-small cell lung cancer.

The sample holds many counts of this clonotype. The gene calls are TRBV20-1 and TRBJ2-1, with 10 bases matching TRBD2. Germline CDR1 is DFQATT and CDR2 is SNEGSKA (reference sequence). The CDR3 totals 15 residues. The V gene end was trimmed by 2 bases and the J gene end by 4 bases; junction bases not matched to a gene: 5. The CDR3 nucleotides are TGCAGTGCTAGACCTAGGGGACTAGCGTACAATGAGCAGTTCTTC. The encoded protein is CSARPRGLAYNEQFF.

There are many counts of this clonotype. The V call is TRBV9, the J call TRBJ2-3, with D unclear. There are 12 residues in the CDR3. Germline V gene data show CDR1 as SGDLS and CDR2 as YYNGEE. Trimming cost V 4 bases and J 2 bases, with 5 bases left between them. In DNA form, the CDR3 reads TGTGCCAGCAGCAGCTTCACAGATACGCAGTATTTT. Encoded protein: CASSSFTDTQYF. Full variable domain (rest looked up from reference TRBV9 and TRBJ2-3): DSGVTQTPKHLITATGQRVTLRCSPRSGDLSVYWYQQSLDQGLQFLIQYYNGEERAKGNILERFSAQQFPDLHSELNLSSLELGDSALYFCASSSFTDTQYFGPGTRLTVL.